The clone carrying this TCR beta chain was seen only once. Its antigen is as yet unknown. Profiled with immunoSEQ multiplex PCR; TCRdb holds only in-frame clones, not every one. The data show 70,000 to 95,000 clones, about 80% seen once. The sample comes from a study of radiotherapy plus CTLA-4 blockade in lung cancer. Across the study: In 18% of patients, objective responses were seen; roughly 30% had disease control. Broader study findings: Expansion in blood of tumor-derived TCR clones was seen after radiotherapy plus ipilimumab.

Chemo-refractory metastatic non-small-cell lung cancer patients underwent focal radiation alongside CTLA-4 blockade with ipilimumab. The sample was peripheral blood, taken from a patient treated with radiotherapy plus ipilimumab. This TCR was recovered from a human donor with non-small cell lung cancer that progressed on radiotherapy plus ipilimumab.

The CDR3, as DNA: TGCGCCAGCAGCTTCTTCGCGGGAGCGCCGGGTGAGCAGTTCTTC. Its protein product is CASSFFAGAPGEQFF. This chain joins TRBV5-1 and TRBJ2-1; 7 nucleotides agree with TRBD2. From germline, CDR1 is SGHRS and CDR2 YFSETQ. The CDR3 sequence is 15 residues long. Germline trimming cut 2 bases from V and 9 bases from J; bases unmatched to any gene: 11.